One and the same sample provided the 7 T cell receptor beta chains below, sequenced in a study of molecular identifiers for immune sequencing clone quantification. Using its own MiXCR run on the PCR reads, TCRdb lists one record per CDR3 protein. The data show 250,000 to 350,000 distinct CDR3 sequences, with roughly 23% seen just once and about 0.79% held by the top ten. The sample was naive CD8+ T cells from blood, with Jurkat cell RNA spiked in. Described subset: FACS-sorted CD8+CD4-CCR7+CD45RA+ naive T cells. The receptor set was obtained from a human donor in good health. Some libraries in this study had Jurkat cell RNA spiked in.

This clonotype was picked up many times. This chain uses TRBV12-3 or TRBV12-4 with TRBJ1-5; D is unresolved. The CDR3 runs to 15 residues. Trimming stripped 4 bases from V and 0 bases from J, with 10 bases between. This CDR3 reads CASSSTVYSNQPQHF. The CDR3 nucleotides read TGTGCCAGCAGTTCGACGGTCTATAGCAATCAGCCCCAGCATTTT.

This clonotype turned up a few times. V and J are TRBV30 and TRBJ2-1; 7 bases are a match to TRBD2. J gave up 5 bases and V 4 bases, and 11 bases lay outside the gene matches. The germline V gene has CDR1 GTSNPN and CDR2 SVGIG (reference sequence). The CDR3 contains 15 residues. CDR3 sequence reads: CAWTPLGGGDNEQFF. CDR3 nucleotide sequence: TGTGCCTGGACACCACTGGGGGGGGGGGACAATGAGCAGTTCTTC.

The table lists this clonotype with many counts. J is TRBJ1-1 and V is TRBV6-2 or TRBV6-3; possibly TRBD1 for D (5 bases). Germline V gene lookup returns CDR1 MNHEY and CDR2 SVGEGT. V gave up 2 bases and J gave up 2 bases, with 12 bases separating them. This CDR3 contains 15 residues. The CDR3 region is CASSYRGTVNTEAFF. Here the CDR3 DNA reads TGTGCCAGCAGTTACCGGGGGACGGTAAACACTGAAGCTTTCTTT.

Written as DNA, the CDR3 is TGTGCCAGCAGCTTACCCGGGAATAGCGGGACCAGCTCCTACGAGCAGTACTTC. Translation gives CASSLPGNSGTSSYEQYF. This chain links TRBV7-2 with TRBJ2-7; 8 bases align to TRBD2. There are 18 residues in the CDR3. CDR1 SGHTA and CDR2 FQGNSA come from the germline V gene. V shed 2 bases and J 0 bases; nucleotides not matched to a gene: 12.

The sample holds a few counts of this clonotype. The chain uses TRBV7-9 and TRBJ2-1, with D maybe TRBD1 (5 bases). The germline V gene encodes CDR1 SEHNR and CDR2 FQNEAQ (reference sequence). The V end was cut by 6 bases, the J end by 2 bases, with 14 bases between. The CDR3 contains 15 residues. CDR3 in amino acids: CASSHDSRPYNEQFF. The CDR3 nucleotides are TGTGCCAGCAGTCATGACAGCCGACCCTACAATGAGCAGTTCTTC.

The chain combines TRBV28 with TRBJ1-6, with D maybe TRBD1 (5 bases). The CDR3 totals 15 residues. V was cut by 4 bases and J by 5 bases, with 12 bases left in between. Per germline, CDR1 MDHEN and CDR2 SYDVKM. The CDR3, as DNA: TGTGCCAGCAGTTCTACAGGCTGGGATAATTCACCCCTCCACTTT. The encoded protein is CASSSTGWDNSPLHF.

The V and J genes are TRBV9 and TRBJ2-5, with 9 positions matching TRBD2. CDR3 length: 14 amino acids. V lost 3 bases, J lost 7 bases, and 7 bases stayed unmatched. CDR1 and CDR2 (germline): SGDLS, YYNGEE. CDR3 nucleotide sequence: TGTGCCAGCAGCGCCGGGACTAGCATTGCGACCCAGTACTTC. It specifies CASSAGTSIATQYF.